These T cell receptor beta chains were read from a single sample in a study of blood T cell repertoires in COVID-19. Using immunoSEQ multiplex PCR, the repertoire was profiled, and TCRdb retains in-frame clones only, with some absent. Here the sample spans about 220,000 clones, 87% being singletons. The sequencing sample was made of PBMCs or T cells enriched from blood (not recorded which). The receptors stem from a woman aged 30 to 39 with acute COVID-19. The CDR3 runs from the conserved cysteine through the conserved F or W. Fields, in order: D gene, clone size, J gene, V gene, CDR3 DNA, CDR3 protein. The D gene is left open where the match is weak. Expanded clones get a size class; other rows say once, few or many, or leave the size out.

d_gene: TRBD1
abundance: NA
j_gene: TRBJ2-7
v_gene: TRBV6-5
CDR3nt: TGTGCCAGCAGTTACGGGACAGGGGTCCTCTACGAGCAGTACTTC
CDR3aa: CASSYGTGVLYEQYF

d_gene: TRBD1
abundance: NA
j_gene: TRBJ1-2
v_gene: TRBV6-5
CDR3nt: TGTGCCAGCGGGACAGAAATTTTTAACTATGGCTACACCTTC
CDR3aa: CASGTEIFNYGYTF

d_gene: NA
abundance: NA
j_gene: TRBJ1-3
v_gene: TRBV19
CDR3nt: TGTGCCAGTAGTATGACAGCCGGCGGAAACACCATATATTTT
CDR3aa: CASSMTAGGNTIYF

d_gene: NA
abundance: NA
j_gene: TRBJ2-1
v_gene: TRBV7-9
CDR3nt: TGTGCCAGCAGCTTAGTGCAGGGTTTCAATGAGCAGTTCTTC
CDR3aa: CASSLVQGFNEQFF

d_gene: NA
abundance: once
j_gene: TRBJ1-5
v_gene: TRBV18
CDR3nt: TGTGCCAGCTCACCTAAAGTGGGGGCCGGTCAGCCCCAGCATTTT
CDR3aa: CASSPKVGAGQPQHF

d_gene: TRBD1
abundance: NA
j_gene: TRBJ2-1
v_gene: TRBV5-1
CDR3nt: TGCGCCAGCAGCCCACAGGGGTATGAGCAGTTCTTC
CDR3aa: CASSPQGYEQFF

d_gene: NA
abundance: NA
j_gene: TRBJ2-2
v_gene: TRBV30
CDR3nt: TGTGCCTGGAGTGGGACTTTTCCCGGGGAGCTGTTTTTT
CDR3aa: CAWSGTFPGELFF

d_gene: TRBD1
abundance: NA
j_gene: TRBJ1-1
v_gene: TRBV27
CDR3nt: TGTGCCAGCAGTTTAGTCGGACAGGGTTATACTGAAGCTTTCTTT
CDR3aa: CASSLVGQGYTEAFF

d_gene: NA
abundance: NA
j_gene: TRBJ1-1
v_gene: TRBV5-1
CDR3nt: TGCGCCAGCAGCTTGGGACCCCGGGAGGACACTGAAGCTTTCTTT
CDR3aa: CASSLGPREDTEAFF

d_gene: NA
abundance: NA
j_gene: TRBJ1-3
v_gene: TRBV5-6
CDR3nt: TGTGCCAGCAGCTGGCGTAGGCGGGACCTGGAGGACACCATATATTTT
CDR3aa: CASSWRRRDLEDTIYF

d_gene: TRBD1
abundance: once
j_gene: TRBJ2-2
v_gene: TRBV7-8
CDR3nt: TGTGCCAGCAGCTCCAGACGACAGGGATATCCCTCGAACACCGGGGAGCTGTTTTTT
CDR3aa: CASSSRRQGYPSNTGELFF

d_gene: TRBD1
abundance: NA
j_gene: TRBJ1-2
v_gene: TRBV10-3
CDR3nt: TGTGCCATCAGGAAAACAGGGGTCCTTCCTCTCTATGGCTACACCTTC
CDR3aa: CAIRKTGVLPLYGYTF

d_gene: TRBD1
abundance: once
j_gene: TRBJ1-5
v_gene: TRBV6-2/TRBV6-3
CDR3nt: TGTGCCAGCAGTTCCCGCCGGGACAGGGGGCGAGGCAATCAGCCCCAGCATTTT
CDR3aa: CASSSRRDRGRGNQPQHF

d_gene: NA
abundance: NA
j_gene: TRBJ2-1
v_gene: TRBV6-5
CDR3nt: TGTGCCAGCAGTCGAGCGACTAGCTACAATGAGCAGTTCTTC
CDR3aa: CASSRATSYNEQFF

d_gene: TRBD1
abundance: NA
j_gene: TRBJ1-2
v_gene: TRBV30
CDR3nt: TGTGCCTGGAGTCCGGGACAGGGACACTATGGCTACACCTTC
CDR3aa: CAWSPGQGHYGYTF

d_gene: NA
abundance: once
j_gene: TRBJ1-6
v_gene: TRBV19
CDR3nt: TGTGCCAGCCACCGGGCAGGGGATTCACCCCTCCACTTT
CDR3aa: CASHRAGDSPLHF

d_gene: NA
abundance: NA
j_gene: TRBJ2-1
v_gene: TRBV7-8
CDR3nt: TGTGCCAGCAGCTTTGGGGAGCTCTACAATGAGCAGTTCTTC
CDR3aa: CASSFGELYNEQFF

d_gene: TRBD2
abundance: NA
j_gene: TRBJ2-6
v_gene: TRBV10-3
CDR3nt: TGTGCCATCAGTTTTGGACTAGCGGGGGCTGGTGGGGCCAACGTCCTGACTTTC
CDR3aa: CAISFGLAGAGGANVLTF

d_gene: TRBD1
abundance: NA
j_gene: TRBJ2-6
v_gene: TRBV6-2/TRBV6-3
CDR3nt: TGTGCCAGCAGTTCAGTTTGGGACAGGGGCTCTGGGGCCAACGTCCTGACTTTC
CDR3aa: CASSSVWDRGSGANVLTF

d_gene: NA
abundance: NA
j_gene: TRBJ2-7
v_gene: TRBV28
CDR3nt: TGTGCCAGCAGCTCGGCTAGCCTATACCTCTCCTACGAGCAGTACTTC
CDR3aa: CASSSASLYLSYEQYF

d_gene: NA
abundance: NA
j_gene: TRBJ2-7
v_gene: TRBV5-6
CDR3nt: TGTGCCAGCAGCGGAGCAACCGACAGGACCTACGAGCAGTACTTC
CDR3aa: CASSGATDRTYEQYF

d_gene: TRBD1
abundance: NA
j_gene: TRBJ1-3
v_gene: TRBV7-9
CDR3nt: TGTGCCAGCAGCTTGGGACAGGGACCTGGAAACACCATATATTTT
CDR3aa: CASSLGQGPGNTIYF

d_gene: TRBD1
abundance: NA
j_gene: TRBJ2-7
v_gene: TRBV19
CDR3nt: TGTGCCAGTAGTATAGGGACAGGGGACGAGCAGTACTTC
CDR3aa: CASSIGTGDEQYF

d_gene: NA
abundance: NA
j_gene: TRBJ1-2
v_gene: TRBV6-5
CDR3nt: TGTGCCAGCAAGGGAGGGTATGGCTACACCTTC
CDR3aa: CASKGGYGYTF

d_gene: NA
abundance: NA
j_gene: TRBJ1-6
v_gene: TRBV18
CDR3nt: TGTGCCAGCTCACCAGGGGCGGAATCACCCCTCCACTTT
CDR3aa: CASSPGAESPLHF

d_gene: NA
abundance: NA
j_gene: TRBJ1-1
v_gene: TRBV12-5
CDR3nt: TGTGCTAGTGGTTTTGTAGGGGCGAACACTGAAGCTTTCTTT
CDR3aa: CASGFVGANTEAFF

d_gene: NA
abundance: NA
j_gene: TRBJ1-1
v_gene: TRBV7-2
CDR3nt: TGTGCCAGCAGCTTAAACCTGGCCGATACTGAAGCTTTCTTT
CDR3aa: CASSLNLADTEAFF

d_gene: NA
abundance: NA
j_gene: TRBJ1-3
v_gene: TRBV7-2
CDR3nt: TGTGCCAGCAGCTTAGCGCGGGGAAACACCATATATTTT
CDR3aa: CASSLARGNTIYF

d_gene: NA
abundance: NA
j_gene: TRBJ1-3
v_gene: TRBV4-1
CDR3nt: TGCGCCAGCAGCCGCCTGGGGGCAGGGGCTAACTCTGGAAACACCATATATTTT
CDR3aa: CASSRLGAGANSGNTIYF

d_gene: NA
abundance: NA
j_gene: TRBJ1-6
v_gene: TRBV10-3
CDR3nt: TGTGCCATCAGCACGACCGGGTCTCAATTTCCGTCACCCCTCCACTTT
CDR3aa: CAISTTGSQFPSPLHF

d_gene: TRBD2
abundance: NA
j_gene: TRBJ2-3
v_gene: TRBV10-3
CDR3nt: TGTGCCATCAGGGAACGTAGCGGGGGCACAGATACGCAGTATTTT
CDR3aa: CAIRERSGGTDTQYF

d_gene: NA
abundance: NA
j_gene: TRBJ1-2
v_gene: TRBV13
CDR3nt: TGTGCCAGCAGCTTAGATCGGGGCTATGGCTACACCTTC
CDR3aa: CASSLDRGYGYTF

d_gene: TRBD1
abundance: NA
j_gene: TRBJ1-3
v_gene: TRBV19
CDR3nt: TGTGCCAGTAGTGCCGGGACAGGGGGAAACACCATATATTTT
CDR3aa: CASSAGTGGNTIYF

d_gene: NA
abundance: few
j_gene: TRBJ1-5
v_gene: TRBV6-4
CDR3nt: TGTGCCAGCAGCGTACAGGGTGGTCAGCCCCAGCATTTT
CDR3aa: CASSVQGGQPQHF

d_gene: TRBD1
abundance: few
j_gene: TRBJ1-1
v_gene: TRBV30
CDR3nt: TGTGCCTGGACCCGACAGGGGTACACTGAAGCTTTCTTT
CDR3aa: CAWTRQGYTEAFF

d_gene: TRBD1
abundance: NA
j_gene: TRBJ1-3
v_gene: TRBV5-4
CDR3nt: TGTGCCAGCAGCTTGGGACAGGGGGCTGGGGGAAACACCATATATTTT
CDR3aa: CASSLGQGAGGNTIYF

d_gene: NA
abundance: NA
j_gene: TRBJ2-7
v_gene: TRBV6-5
CDR3nt: TGTGCCAGCAGTTACCCTTCCTTACAGGGAAACGAGCAGTACTTC
CDR3aa: CASSYPSLQGNEQYF

d_gene: NA
abundance: NA
j_gene: TRBJ1-2
v_gene: TRBV15
CDR3nt: TGTGCCACCAGCAGAGATCTCCAGGGCTATGGCTACACCTTC
CDR3aa: CATSRDLQGYGYTF

d_gene: NA
abundance: once
j_gene: TRBJ2-1
v_gene: TRBV7-2
CDR3nt: TGTGCCAGCAGCTTAACCATTAGCTCCTACAATGAGCAGTTCTTC
CDR3aa: CASSLTISSYNEQFF

d_gene: NA
abundance: NA
j_gene: TRBJ2-7
v_gene: TRBV7-2
CDR3nt: TGTGCCAGCAGCTTAGCTAACGGGGACTACGAGCAGTACTTC
CDR3aa: CASSLANGDYEQYF

d_gene: TRBD2
abundance: NA
j_gene: TRBJ2-3
v_gene: TRBV2
CDR3nt: TGTGCCAGCGGACGGGGGGGCCTTGATACGCAGTATTTT
CDR3aa: CASGRGGLDTQYF

d_gene: NA
abundance: NA
j_gene: TRBJ2-7
v_gene: TRBV5-1
CDR3nt: TGCGCCAGCAGCTCGGACGTCAGGGAAGTGGCGTACGAGCAGTACTTC
CDR3aa: CASSSDVREVAYEQYF

d_gene: NA
abundance: NA
j_gene: TRBJ1-3
v_gene: TRBV10-1
CDR3nt: TGCGCCAGCAGTGCCGACAGCTCTGGAAACACCATATATTTT
CDR3aa: CASSADSSGNTIYF

d_gene: TRBD1
abundance: NA
j_gene: TRBJ2-2
v_gene: TRBV19
CDR3nt: TGTGCCAGTAGGGGACAGGGGGCCGGGGAGCTGTTTTTT
CDR3aa: CASRGQGAGELFF

d_gene: TRBD1
abundance: NA
j_gene: TRBJ2-7
v_gene: TRBV6-5
CDR3nt: TGTGCCAGCAGTTACCGGGTCGGGACAGGGGCTGACGAGCAGTACTTC
CDR3aa: CASSYRVGTGADEQYF

d_gene: TRBD1
abundance: NA
j_gene: TRBJ1-4
v_gene: TRBV28
CDR3nt: TGTGCCAGCAGTTCCGGGACAGGGGGTGAAAAACTGTTTTTT
CDR3aa: CASSSGTGGEKLFF

d_gene: NA
abundance: NA
j_gene: TRBJ1-2
v_gene: TRBV5-8
CDR3nt: TGTGCCAGCAGCACCGGGGCGGGGTTAGGGTATGGCTACACCTTC
CDR3aa: CASSTGAGLGYGYTF

d_gene: NA
abundance: NA
j_gene: TRBJ1-1
v_gene: TRBV13
CDR3nt: TGTGCCAGCAGCGTTTACCGAGGGATGCTTACCCCCGAAGCTTTCTTT
CDR3aa: CASSVYRGMLTPEAFF

d_gene: TRBD2
abundance: NA
j_gene: TRBJ2-5
v_gene: TRBV19
CDR3nt: TGTGCCAGTGAGGGGACTAGCGGGGAAGAGACCCAGTACTTC
CDR3aa: CASEGTSGEETQYF

d_gene: NA
abundance: NA
j_gene: TRBJ2-3
v_gene: TRBV19
CDR3nt: TGTGCCAGTAGTATGCAGGGGATAGATACGCAGTATTTT
CDR3aa: CASSMQGIDTQYF

d_gene: NA
abundance: NA
j_gene: TRBJ2-7
v_gene: TRBV6-2/TRBV6-3
CDR3nt: TGTGCCAGCAGTTACCCCCAGAGGAAAGCGGCGAACACCTACGAGCAGTACTTC
CDR3aa: CASSYPQRKAANTYEQYF

d_gene: TRBD1
abundance: NA
j_gene: TRBJ2-7
v_gene: TRBV29-1
CDR3nt: TGCAGCGTTGAACTTACATTCCCGGGACAGACCTACGAGCAGTACTTC
CDR3aa: CSVELTFPGQTYEQYF